This T cell receptor beta chain comes out of a study of shared clonotypes between healthy human individuals. Measured with immunoSEQ multiplex PCR; TCRdb has only the in-frame clones, and not every one. This sample carries 2.3 million or so clones, 80% to 95% of them seen once, and the ten largest clones take about 0.39%. Germline V gene data show CDR1 as SGHAT and CDR2 as FQNNGV. The CDR3 consists of 14 residues. The trim removed 0 bases at V and 6 bases at J, leaving 4 bases unmatched. The V call is TRBV11-2, the J call TRBJ1-1; TRBD1 matches at 7 bases. The sequencing sample was made of naive CD4+ T cells from PBMCs. Subset in this sample: CD45RA+ positively selected. This receptor was taken from a young man in good health. Some clones in this sample may be carry-over from other donors' samples. The CDR3 here is CASSLDRGTPEAFF. The CDR3 DNA sequence: TGTGCCAGCAGCTTAGACAGGGGGACCCCTGAAGCTTTCTTT. The entire variable domain, with the rest obtained from reference TRBV11-2 and TRBJ1-1, is as follows: EAGVAQSPRYKIIEKRQSVAFWCNPISGHATLYWYQQILGQGPKLLIQFQNNGVVDDSQLPKDRFSAERLKGVDSTLKIQPAKLEDSAVYLCASSLDRGTPEAFFGQGTRLTVV.